This TCR beta chain was sequenced during a study of Graves' ophthalmopathy and Graves' hyperthyroidism. Study details: Prior to any treatment, peripheral blood was collected at the time of initial diagnosis.

The ends were cut back, 0 bases at V and 4 bases at J, with 12 bases in the middle. CDR3 length: 15 amino acids. The germline V gene has CDR1 DFQATT and CDR2 SNEGSKA (reference sequence). This clonotype was detected once. RNA served as the template for amplifying TCR beta CDR3 regions. An opening RT-PCR round employed HTBI primers and preceded a second-round multiplex PCR. Each CDR3 protein is one row after TCRdb ran MiXCR on the multiplex PCR reads. The sample includes almost 750,000 distinct CDR3 sequences, 40% of them seen just once. Every ophthalmopathy donor presented moderate-to-severe activity, CAS ≥3, NOSPECS ≥4 and duration under 3 months. Certain patients, namely those with other autoimmune diseases, uncontrolled infections, pregnancy or lactation, were excluded. The PBMC fraction was derived from around 9.5 ml of fresh peripheral blood.

The receptor comes from an adult man with Graves' ophthalmopathy. Sequencing input: peripheral blood. V and J are TRBV20-1 and TRBJ2-2; no definite D call. The CDR3 DNA reads TGCAGTGCTAGAGAAGACGTAAAGACCACCGGGGAGCTGTTTTTT. Amino acids: CSAREDVKTTGELFF.